Shown below are 23 T cell receptor beta chains from a single sample sequenced in a study of metastatic and nonmetastatic thyroid tumors (dated by TCRdb to the early 2020s). No treatment had been received by any patient before thyroid surgery. The method was PCR. The instrument was an Illumina HiSeq 4000. The raw public data were reprocessed by TCRdb itself: fastp quality trimming at Q25, MiXCR clonotype calling, in-frame beta chains only. Counted in this sample were tens of thousands of clones; over 15% of them appeared once. Over 9.5% of the sample is taken by the ten largest. Sequencing input: blood. Every receptor here comes from a female donor with papillary thyroid cancer or a benign thyroid nodule (not recorded which). Some clones in this sample may be carry-over from other donors' samples.

Sample share makes this clone medium-sized (0.01 to 0.1%). The V call is TRBV6-2 or TRBV6-3, the J call TRBJ1-4; D is ambiguous. The ends were cut back, 3 bases at V and 5 bases at J, with 7 bases in the middle. CDR3 length equals 13 residues. Germline V gene data show CDR1 as MNHEY and CDR2 as SVGEGT. CDR3 sequence reads: CASSYPWNEKLFF. In DNA, the CDR3 is TGTGCCAGCAGTTATCCGTGGAATGAAAAACTGTTTTTT.

Concerning this clone itself: A single base separates this from a much larger clone, so it may be a read error. The V call is TRBV20-1, the J call TRBJ1-1; 7 bases agree with TRBD1. The germline gives CDR1 DFQATT, CDR2 SNEGSKA (reference sequence). This CDR3 region has 13 residues. With 2 bases clipped from V and 12 bases from J, the junction kept 12 bases outside the gene matches. The CDR3 spells CSARCPNEGATFF. As DNA, the CDR3 is TGCAGTGCTAGATGTCCAAATGAGGGGGCGACTTTCTTT.

This clone was detected only a few times. This chain links TRBV28 with TRBJ1-2; a weak D match, TRBD1 (5 bases). Germline CDR1 and CDR2: MDHEN and SYDVKM. Trimming cost V 1 base and J 10 bases, with 16 bases left between them. The CDR3 has 14 amino acids. This CDR3 is CASSLSGIGDVYTF. In DNA form, the CDR3 reads TGTGCCAGCAGTTTATCCGGGATAGGGGATGTCTACACCTTC.

In its sample, this clone was seen a few times. CDR3 DNA sequence: TGTGCCAGCAGTGAGGCCGGGGGCAGGAACGAGCAGTACTTC. It encodes CASSEAGGRNEQYF. The chain links TRBV6-1 to TRBJ2-7, with D possibly called TRBD1 or TRBD2 (6 bases each). Between the trimmed V and J ends, which lost 3 bases and 5 bases, there was a span of 14 bases. There are 14 residues in the CDR3. Germline lookup yields CDR1 MNHNS and CDR2 SASEGT.

As to this clone: A much larger clone lies a single base off, so this may be a read error. Other DNA sequences within the sample encode an identical CDR3. The genes are TRBV5-8 and TRBJ2-2; D is unresolved. The CDR3 length is 12 residues. The germline V and J ends were trimmed by 4 bases and 7 bases, with 8 bases remaining between them. In germline, CDR1 is SGHTS, CDR2 YDEGEE. This chain's CDR3 is CASSTRHGELFF. DNA of the CDR3: TGTGCCAGCAGCACACGTCACGGGGAGCTGTTTTTT.

Ten or more counts support this clone. The genes are TRBV4-1 and TRBJ2-1, with TRBD2 matching 14 bases. J was trimmed by 10 bases and V by 3 bases; bases with no gene match: 5. This CDR3 contains 15 residues. The germline gives CDR1 MGHRA, CDR2 YSYEKL. This CDR3 is CASSQGLAGVGEQFF. In nucleotides, the CDR3 is TGCGCCAGCAGCCAGGGACTAGCGGGGGTCGGAGAGCAGTTCTTC.

A remark on this clone: One end of the junction fails to match germline, which may point to a read error. This rearrangement joins TRBV20-1 to TRBJ2-5; 8 positions match TRBD1. The germline gives CDR1 DFQATT, CDR2 SNEGSKA (reference sequence). This CDR3 has 14 residues. The CDR3 loop is CSARVGTGQETQYF. The CDR3 DNA is TGCAGCGCTAGGGTTGGGACAGGCCAAGAGACCCAGTACTTC.

This clone was found many times. The chain has TRBV20-1 and TRBJ1-2, with D uncertain. Deletions cut 6 bases from V and 7 bases from J, with 15 bases between. The CDR3 covers 12 residues. The germline gives CDR1 DFQATT, CDR2 SNEGSKA (reference sequence). Written as DNA, the CDR3 is TGCAGTGCGAGTGCCGCAGAAGGTGGCTACACCTTC. Its translation is CSASAAEGGYTF.

The rearrangement joins TRBV28 to TRBJ2-5; D ambiguous. Germline V gene sequence: CDR1 MDHEN, CDR2 SYDVKM. The V end lost 2 bases, the J end lost 0 bases, and 4 bases lay between the germline ends. This CDR3 is built from 13 residues. DNA of the CDR3: TGTGCCAGCAGTTTACCCGACCAAGAGACCCAGTACTTC. Amino acid sequence: CASSLPDQETQYF.

Turning to this clone: This CDR3 fails to terminate in the conserved phenylalanine or tryptophan, so it likely reflects a read error. The chain links TRBV6-2 or TRBV6-3 to TRBJ1-2; D is perhaps TRBD1 (5 bases). Germline V gene lookup returns CDR1 MNHEY and CDR2 SVGEGT. The CDR3 covers 12 residues. The germline V and J ends were trimmed by 8 bases and 3 bases, with 10 bases remaining between them. The CDR3 loop is CASGGSYYGYTL. CDR3 nucleotide sequence: TGTGCCAGCGGGGGGAGCTACTATGGCTACACCCTC.

V and J are TRBV2 and TRBJ1-1; maybe TRBD1 (6 bases). Germline V CDR1 and CDR2: SNHLY, FYNNEI. V lost 6 bases, J lost 1 base, and 9 bases lay in between. CDR3 size: 13 residues. CDR3 residues: CASRGTQNTEAFF. The CDR3 bases are TGTGCCAGCAGAGGGACACAGAACACTGAAGCTTTCTTT.

This clone was seen only a few times. Additional DNA sequences in this sample encode the identical CDR3. V is TRBV28 and J is TRBJ2-1; perhaps TRBD2 as D (5 bases). V lost 7 bases to trimming and J lost 6 bases, with 19 bases between them. Per the germline V gene, CDR1 is MDHEN and CDR2 is SYDVKM. This CDR3 spans 15 amino acids. The CDR3 protein is CASTIVGLARNEQFF. The DNA of the CDR3 is TGTGCCAGCACCATCGTTGGTCTAGCTCGCAATGAGCAGTTCTTC.

The chain links TRBV4-2 to TRBJ1-6; D not certain. Germline V gene data show CDR1 as LGHNA and CDR2 as YNFKEQ. Trimming took off 0 bases at V and 13 bases at J, with 7 bases between the two ends. The CDR3 runs 12 residues. The CDR3 sequence is CASSQDSSPLHF. CDR3 DNA sequence: TGTGCCAGCAGCCAAGACTCCTCCCCCCTCCACTTT.

This clone was seen a few times. An end of the junction differs from the germline gene, which may be a read error. The rearrangement uses TRBV6-5 and TRBJ2-7; possible D gene TRBD2, 6 bases. This CDR3 is 15 amino acids long. Per germline, CDR1 MNHEY and CDR2 SVGAGI. CDR3 sequence reads: CAISYLGGSSYEQYF. CDR3 DNA sequence: TGTGCCATCAGTTATCTCGGGGGTAGCTCCTACGAGCAGTACTTC.

This clone was found many times. The chain is built from TRBV12-5 and TRBJ2-1; 10 bases match TRBD1. The CDR3 has 14 residues. Trimming removed 6 bases from V and 8 bases from J; junction bases left unmatched: 7. Per germline, CDR1 LGHNT and CDR2 FRNRAP. As DNA, the CDR3 is TGTGCTAGTGGGTCGGGACAGGGGAGCGATGAGCAGTTCTTC. Its protein is CASGSGQGSDEQFF.

This clone has ten or more counts. The chain uses TRBV11-3 and TRBJ2-7; the D gene is possibly TRBD2 (5 bases). The V and J ends lost 4 bases and 7 bases respectively, with 17 bases between them. The CDR3 totals 14 residues. CDR1 and CDR2 from the germline V gene are SGHNT and YENEEA. Here the CDR3 DNA reads TGTGCCAGCAGCTCCCTGGGCGAATCGGGGGAGCAGTACTTC. It codes for CASSSLGESGEQYF.

This clone was observed at least ten times. At one end, the junction sequence differs from germline, possibly due to a read error. This chain joins TRBV2 and TRBJ2-5; tentatively, D is TRBD2 (5 bases). The CDR3 contains 12 residues. Germline-derived CDR1 and CDR2 are SNHLY and FYNNEI. CDR3 region: CASREGSKTQYF. CDR3 sequence (DNA): TGTGCCAGCAGGGAAGGGAGTAAGACCCAGTACTTC.

This clone was seen many times. The CDR3 region has the DNA TGTGCCTGGACCAGACTAGCGGGGGGTGAGCAGTTCTTC. This encodes CAWTRLAGGEQFF. The chain is built from TRBV30 and TRBJ2-1; TRBD2 matches 13 bases. Trimming at V came to 4 bases and at J to 9 bases, leaving 3 bases not matched to a gene. Germline V lookup: CDR1 GTSNPN, CDR2 SVGIG (reference sequence). The CDR3 totals 13 residues.

This clone was seen many times. This chain joins TRBV30 and TRBJ1-4; no definite D call. Trimming pared 1 base from V and 1 base from J, leaving 16 bases between. This CDR3 is 17 amino acids long. Per the germline V gene, CDR1 is GTSNPN and CDR2 is SVGIG (reference sequence). The CDR3 coding sequence is TGTGCCTGGAGTGGGAATTCCTACAGCGGAACTAATGAAAAACTGTTTTTT. Translation gives CAWSGNSYSGTNEKLFF.

Only a few counts were recorded for this clone. The rearrangement uses TRBV3-1 and TRBJ2-2, with 9 bases fitting TRBD2. In germline, CDR1 is LGHDT, CDR2 YNNKEL (reference sequence). This CDR3 contains 16 residues. The V segment lost 0 bases and the J segment 5 bases; nucleotides outside the gene matches: 4. CDR3 in DNA: TGTGCCAGCAGCCAAGATTGTGCGGGGGGGACCGGGGAGCTGTTTTTT. Translated, it gives CASSQDCAGGTGELFF.

This clone has a count of ten or more. This chain joins TRBV20-1 and TRBJ1-1, with D possibly TRBD1 on 5 matching bases. The CDR3 sequence is 12 residues long. Germline CDR1 and CDR2: DFQATT and SNEGSKA (reference sequence). V was trimmed by 5 bases and J by 10 bases, leaving 17 bases between them. The CDR3 reads CSASSSGRVAFF. CDR3 sequence (DNA): TGCAGTGCTTCTTCCTCGGGACGGGTAGCTTTCTTT.

Many counts were recorded for this clone. The chain uses TRBV5-1 and TRBJ2-7, with 8 bases fitting TRBD1. The V segment lost 5 bases and the J segment 3 bases; nucleotides outside the gene matches: 7. This CDR3 is 14 amino acids long. The V gene's germline CDR1 is SGHRS and CDR2 YFSETQ. Here the CDR3 reads CASRDREKFYEQYF. Written as DNA, the CDR3 is TGCGCCAGCAGGGACAGGGAGAAGTTCTACGAGCAGTACTTC.

This clone was seen ten or more times. The chain links TRBV11-3 to TRBJ1-4, with D possibly being TRBD1 (6 bases). V was trimmed by 1 base and J by 7 bases, leaving 13 bases between them. This CDR3 is built from 15 residues. In germline, CDR1 is SGHNT, CDR2 YENEEA. The CDR3, as DNA: TGTGCCAGCAGCTTAGCTACAGGGAGGGTTGAAAAACTGTTTTTT. Protein: CASSLATGRVEKLFF.